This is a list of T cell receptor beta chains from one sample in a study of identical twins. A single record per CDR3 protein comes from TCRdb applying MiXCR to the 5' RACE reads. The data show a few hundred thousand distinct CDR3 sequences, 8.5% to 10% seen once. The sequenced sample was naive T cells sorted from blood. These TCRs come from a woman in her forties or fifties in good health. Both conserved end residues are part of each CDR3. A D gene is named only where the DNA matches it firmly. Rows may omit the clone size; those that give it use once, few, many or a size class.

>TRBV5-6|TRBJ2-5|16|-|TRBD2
TGTGCCAGCAGCTTGGGCGGGAGGGCCGGGAAGGAGACCCAGTACTTC
CASSLGGRAGKETQYF
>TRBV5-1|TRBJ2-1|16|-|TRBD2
TGCGCCAGCAGCCCTTGGGCGGGAGGAGGGGACAATGAGCAGTTCTTC
CASSPWAGGGDNEQFF
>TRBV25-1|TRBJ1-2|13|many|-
TGTGCCAGCGGTACGAGCGGTAGCTATGGCTACACCTTC
CASGTSGSYGYTF
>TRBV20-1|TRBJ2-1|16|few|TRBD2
TGCAGTGCTCCCGAAGCGGGAGTGGACTCCTACAATGAGCAGTTCTTC
CSAPEAGVDSYNEQFF
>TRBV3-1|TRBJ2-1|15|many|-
TGTGCCAGCAGCCAAGGTATTTCCTCCTACAATGAGCAGTTCTTC
CASSQGISSYNEQFF
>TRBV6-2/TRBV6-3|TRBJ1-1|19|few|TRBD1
TGTGCCAGCAGTTATCTCCCGGACAGGGTAGACTTGTGGGACACTGAAGCTTTCTTT
CASSYLPDRVDLWDTEAFF
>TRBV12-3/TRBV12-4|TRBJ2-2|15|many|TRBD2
TGTGCCAGCAGACCTCTAGCGGGATTAACCGGGGAGCTGTTTTTT
CASRPLAGLTGELFF
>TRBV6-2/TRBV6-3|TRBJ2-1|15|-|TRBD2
TGTACCAGCAGTTACCGGAGGGCGGGAGGGAATGAGCAGTTCTTC
CTSSYRRAGGNEQFF
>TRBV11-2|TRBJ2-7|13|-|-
TGTGCCAGCAGCTTACAAACCCGCTACGAGCAGTACTTC
CASSLQTRYEQYF
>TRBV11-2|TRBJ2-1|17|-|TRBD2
TGTGCCAGCATCCACGGGGAGGGAGGGTCTGACTACAATGAGCAGTTCTTC
CASIHGEGGSDYNEQFF
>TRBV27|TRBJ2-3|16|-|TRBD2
TGTGCCAGCACCCGACTAGCGGGAGAAGAGACAGATACGCAGTATTTT
CASTRLAGEETDTQYF
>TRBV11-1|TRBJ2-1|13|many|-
TGTGCCAGCAGCTTAGAGATAGGCAATGAGCAGTTCTTC
CASSLEIGNEQFF
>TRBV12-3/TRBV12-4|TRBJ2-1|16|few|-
TGTGCCAGCAGTTTAAGGGATAGCGGCTCCTACAATGAGCAGTTCTTC
CASSLRDSGSYNEQFF
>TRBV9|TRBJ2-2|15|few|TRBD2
TGTGCCAGCAGCCCCCAGCGGGAGGGCCTGGGGGAGCTGTTTTTT
CASSPQREGLGELFF
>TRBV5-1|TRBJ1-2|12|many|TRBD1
TGCGCCAGCAGTCCGACAGGGGTCGGCTACACCTTC
CASSPTGVGYTF